What follows describes a single T cell receptor (beta chain). This clonotype has a handful of counts. Its cognate antigen has yet to be identified. The sample holds no much larger clone one base away, and base qualities are not on file. These data originate in a study of T-cell reconstitution after alpha-beta-depleted transplantation in children (dated by TCRdb to 2015 to 2016). About the study as a whole: Using TCR repertoire profiling, the study followed T-cell immune reconstitution in a quantitative way in children after TCRalphabeta/CD19-depleted allogeneic hematopoietic cell transplantation. Overall study results and their limits: The high TCRbeta diversity at day 60 in some patients was ascribed to recipient T cells and intrathymic progenitors that had survived conditioning. About two months after transplant, the apparently early recovery of alphabetaT-cell counts reportedly depended on just several hundred clones that had expanded rapidly and came from non-depleted graft cells. Hyperexpanded clone frequencies declined over subsequent months; after one year, T-cell counts and TCRbeta diversity were mostly attributed to newly produced T cells.

V and J lose 3 bases and 3 bases, and a span of 14 bases separates them. The germline V gene sets CDR1 to MGHDK and CDR2 to SYGVNS. Measured from the cysteine to the phenylalanine, the CDR3 is 15 residues long. Of the read, only the CDR3 DNA is kept; its 45 bases are in frame from base 1. The treatment or condition label, as the study defines it: allogeneic hematopoietic cell transplantation with graft depleted of TCRalphabeta T cells and CD19 B cells. TCRalphabeta/CD19-depleted allogeneic hematopoietic cell grafts were given to the transplant recipients, all of whom were children. Library method: PCR. The reads were generated on an Illumina HiSeq 2500. TCR libraries were prepared with molecular barcoding, using unique molecular identifiers to normalize TCRbeta repertoire quantification. TCRdb's own reprocessing of the public reads used fastp at Q25 and MiXCR and kept productive beta chains. Rows matching on CDR3 protein sequence are summarized as one entry with the most common DNA and genes. This sample is represented by 900,000 or so distinct CDR3 sequences; about 15% of them were singletons. 5% of the sample rests with the top ten.

The rearranged segments are TRBV25-1 and TRBJ1-1; too little of a D gene remains to name it. Sequences were derived from PBMCs, mostly from graft donor cells, sampled 360 days after TCRalphabeta/CD19-depleted stem cell transplant. The receptor was derived from a male patient between 5 and 17 years old who had a stem cell transplant for acute lymphoblastic leukemia, so the T cells may come from the graft donor. The CDR3 has the sequence CASSDHRRRDTEAFF. Read as DNA, the sequence is TGTGCCAGCAGTGATCATAGGCGGAGGGACACTGAAGCTTTCTTT.